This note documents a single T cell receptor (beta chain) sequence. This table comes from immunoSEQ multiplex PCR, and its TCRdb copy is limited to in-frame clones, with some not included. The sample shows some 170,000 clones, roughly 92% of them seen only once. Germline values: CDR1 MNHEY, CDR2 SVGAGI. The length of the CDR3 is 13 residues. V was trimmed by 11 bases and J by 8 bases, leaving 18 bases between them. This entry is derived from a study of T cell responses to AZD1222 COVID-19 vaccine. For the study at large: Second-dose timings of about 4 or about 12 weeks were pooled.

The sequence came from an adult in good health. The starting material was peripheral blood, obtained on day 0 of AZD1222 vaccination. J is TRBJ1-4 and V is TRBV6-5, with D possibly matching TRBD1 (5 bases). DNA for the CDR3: TGTGCCGCCGAGAGGCAGGGTGGGGAAAAACTGTTTTTT. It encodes CAAERQGGEKLFF.